These 3 T cell receptor beta chains were sequenced from one sample in a study of STAT5B mutations in CD4+ large granular lymphocyte leukemia. Using immunoSEQ multiplex PCR, the repertoire was profiled, and TCRdb retains in-frame clones only, with some absent. The sample contains about 29,000 clones, roughly 79% of which appear only once. The sample comprised CD4+ T cells from blood buffy coats. The receptors originated from a human donor in good health.

This chain links TRBV7-9 with TRBJ1-1, with D possibly being TRBD1 (6 bases). V lost 5 bases and J lost 3, with 19 bases in between. This CDR3 region has 16 residues. Germline V CDR1 and CDR2: SEHNR, FQNEAQ (reference sequence). This chain's CDR3 is CASSLFNGQSDTEAFF. The CDR3 DNA reads as TGTGCCAGCAGCCTATTCAACGGACAGTCGGACACTGAAGCTTTCTTT.

This chain links TRBV28 with TRBJ1-6; D call uncertain. The length of the CDR3 is 13 residues. V lost 1 base, J lost 7 bases, and 5 bases lay in between. CDR1 and CDR2 (germline): MDHEN, SYDVKM. Here the CDR3 reads CASSLFRNSPLHF. The CDR3 DNA reads as TGTGCCAGCAGTTTATTTCGGAATTCACCCCTCCACTTT.

The V gene is TRBV7-9, the J gene TRBJ1-1; weak D call: TRBD1 (6 bases). The CDR3 spans 15 residues. CDR1 SEHNR and CDR2 FQNEAQ come from the germline V gene (reference sequence). V was clipped by 7 bases and J by 4 bases, with 19 bases between them. CDR3 DNA: TGTGCCAGCATCCGTATGCGGGGGGCCGGCACTGAAGCTTTCTTT. This encodes CASIRMRGAGTEAFF.